One and the same sample provided the 28 T cell receptor beta chains below, sequenced in a study of T cell responses to AZD1222 COVID-19 vaccine. Assay used: immunoSEQ multiplex PCR; TCRdb lists only in-frame clones, some missing. Of over 120,000 clones listed, over 75% are singletons. This specimen was peripheral blood, taken on day 0 of AZD1222 vaccination. The origin of the receptors is an adult in good health.

In its sample, this clone is medium-sized. The chain recombines TRBV12-3 or TRBV12-4 with TRBJ2-1, with D hard to call. V was clipped by 2 bases and J by 8 bases, with 7 bases between them. The CDR3 spans 12 residues. Here the CDR3 DNA reads TGTGCCAGCAGTTTAATGTTCGATGAGCAGTTCTTC. Amino acids: CASSLMFDEQFF.

The V call is TRBV7-2, the J call TRBJ1-1; 11 nucleotides line up with TRBD1. This CDR3 is 19 amino acids long. Germline-derived CDR1 and CDR2 are SGHTA and FQGNSA. Trimming cost V 3 bases and J 0 bases; bases outside gene matches: 12. The CDR3: CASSFADRGLGYMNTEAFF. The DNA of the CDR3 is TGTGCCAGCAGCTTCGCGGACAGGGGGCTCGGTTACATGAACACTGAAGCTTTCTTT.

The chain joins TRBV7-9 to TRBJ1-4; D unresolved. The germline V and J ends were trimmed by 5 bases and 1 base, with 5 bases remaining between them. The germline gives CDR1 SEHNR, CDR2 FQNEAQ (reference sequence). This CDR3 is built from 13 residues. The CDR3 here is CASSRVTNEKLFF. Written as DNA, the CDR3 is TGTGCCAGCAGCCGCGTAACTAATGAAAAACTGTTTTTT.

V usage is TRBV4-1 and J usage is TRBJ1-2; no clear D gene. CDR1 is MGHRA and CDR2 is YSYEKL in the germline V gene. V was trimmed by 0 bases and J by 5 bases, leaving 10 bases between them. The CDR3 is 14 residues long. The DNA of the CDR3 is TGCGCCAGCAGCCAAGAGACCGGTAATTATGGCTACACCTTC. As protein: CASSQETGNYGYTF.

This clone turned up a few times. The V gene is TRBV18, the J gene TRBJ1-6; possible D gene TRBD1, 5 bases. Germline V gene data show CDR1 as KGHSH and CDR2 as LQKENI. This CDR3 has 14 residues. The ends were cut back, 2 bases at V and 8 bases at J, with 10 bases in the middle. The CDR3 sequence: CASSPGGDDSPLHF. The CDR3 nucleotides are TGTGCCAGCTCACCAGGAGGGGATGATTCACCCCTCCACTTT.

The DNA for the CDR3 is TGTGCCAGCAGCTTAGGGACAGGGGACGGCTACACCTTC. It encodes CASSLGTGDGYTF. The rearrangement uses TRBV7-6 and TRBJ1-2, with 9 bases fitting TRBD1. The V gene end was trimmed by 1 base and the J gene end by 8 bases; junction bases not matched to a gene: 2. The CDR3 is 13 residues long. Germline V gene lookup returns CDR1 SGHVS and CDR2 FNYEAQ.

V gene TRBV27 combines with J gene TRBJ2-1; 10 bases are a match to TRBD2. Germline loops: CDR1 MNHEY, CDR2 SMNVEV (reference sequence). The CDR3 length is 17 residues. J lost 2 bases, V lost 1 base, and 5 bases had no gene match. This CDR3 reads CASSLFTSGVTYNEQFF. In DNA, the CDR3 is TGTGCCAGCAGTTTATTTACTAGCGGGGTAACCTACAATGAGCAGTTCTTC.

This clone was found once. The J gene is TRBJ2-5, the V gene TRBV3-1 (or the pseudogene TRBV3-2); 10 nucleotides match TRBD1. The CDR3 has 15 residues. CDR1 and CDR2 (germline): LGHDT, YNNKEL (reference sequence). The V and J ends lost 3 bases and 7 bases, in that order; junction bases with no gene match: 8. The DNA of the CDR3 is TGTGCCAGCAGCCAGAGGGGGACAGGGGAAGCGACCCAGTACTTC. Its protein is CASSQRGTGEATQYF.

V and J are TRBV11-2 and TRBJ1-4; no firm D call. Germline CDR1 is SGHAT and CDR2 is FQNNGV. V was pared by 1 base and J by 8 bases, with 11 bases between. The CDR3 is 14 amino acids. CDR3 DNA: TGTGCCAGCAGCTTAGGGAGGATAGACGAAAAACTGTTTTTT. Protein: CASSLGRIDEKLFF.

The count of this clone is one. The chain has TRBV10-1 and TRBJ1-5; D uncertain. Germline assignment: CDR1 WNHNN and CDR2 SYGVQD (reference sequence). This CDR3 region has 13 residues. V was trimmed by 4 bases and J by 7 bases, leaving 11 bases between them. DNA for the CDR3: TGCGCCAGCAGTGCTTCAGTTAAGCAGCCCCAGCATTTT. Protein sequence: CASSASVKQPQHF.

This clone appeared once. V usage is TRBV3-1 (or the pseudogene TRBV3-2) and J usage is TRBJ2-5, with 9 bases identical to TRBD1. The CDR3 has 17 residues. The V gene's germline CDR1 is LGHDT and CDR2 YNNKEL (reference sequence). The ends lost 3 bases at V and 5 bases at J; junction bases unmatched: 13. CDR3 sequence reads: CASSHLPGQGGTETQYF. The CDR3 DNA reads as TGTGCCAGCAGCCATTTACCGGGACAGGGAGGAACGGAGACCCAGTACTTC.

The V gene is TRBV6-6, the J gene TRBJ2-1, with 11 bases fitting TRBD1. Germline V CDR1 and CDR2: MNHNY, SVGAGI (reference sequence). Trimming took 6 bases from V and 9 from J; bases not matched to a gene: 4. The length of the CDR3 is 13 residues. CDR3 nucleotide sequence: TGTGCCAGCAGCGGACAGGGGGCTACTGAGCAGTTCTTC. Translated, it gives CASSGQGATEQFF.

The chain carries TRBV5-1 and TRBJ1-5; the D is unclear. Trimming removed 0 bases from V and 2 bases from J, with 6 bases in between. Germline values: CDR1 SGHRS, CDR2 YFSETQ. The CDR3 is 14 residues long. CDR3 region: CASSLDTGNQPQHF. DNA for the CDR3: TGCGCCAGCAGCTTGGACACAGGCAATCAGCCCCAGCATTTT. Drawing the rest from reference TRBV5-1 and TRBJ1-5, the complete variable domain is KAGVTQTPRYLIKTRGQQVTLSCSPISGHRSVSWYQQTPGQGLQFLFEYFSETQRNKGNFPGRFSGRQFSNSRSEMNVSTLELGDSALYLCASSLDTGNQPQHFGDGTRLSIL.

The chain is built from TRBV10-3 and TRBJ2-7; TRBD2 matches at 15 bases. With 11 bases clipped from V and 6 bases from J, the junction kept 5 bases outside the gene matches. The CDR3 is made up of 13 amino acids. Germline V gene sequence: CDR1 ENHRY, CDR2 SYGVKD. The CDR3 DNA reads as TGTGCCCTCTCGGGACTAGCGGGGGGCGAGCAGTACTTC. Translating gives CALSGLAGGEQYF.

This clone has more than one count but fewer than ten. In nucleotides, the CDR3 is TGCAGCGTTGAGACAGAAAACTATGGCTACACCTTC. Its translation: CSVETENYGYTF. The chain recombines TRBV29-1 with TRBJ1-2; tentative D call: TRBD1 (5 bases). Germline-derived CDR1 and CDR2 are SQVTM and ANQGSEA. Trimming pared 3 bases from V and 2 bases from J, leaving 7 bases between. There are 12 residues in the CDR3. The entire variable domain, with the rest obtained from reference TRBV29-1 and TRBJ1-2, is as follows: SAVISQKPSRDICQRGTSLTIQCQVDSQVTMMFWYRQQPGQSLTLIATANQGSEATYESGFVIDKFPISRPNLTFSTLTVSNMSPEDSSIYLCSVETENYGYTFGSGTRLTVV.

The chain carries TRBV6-4 and TRBJ2-6; no definite D call. The germline gives CDR1 MRHNA, CDR2 SNTAGT. V lost 2 bases and J 2 bases, leaving 7 bases between the germline ends. The CDR3 extends over 15 amino acids. The DNA of the CDR3 is TGTGCCAGCAGTGACAGCTTCCCTGGGGCCAACGTCCTGACTTTC. Encoded protein: CASSDSFPGANVLTF.

V and J are TRBV11-2 and TRBJ2-7; D is possibly TRBD2 (5 bases). The CDR3 consists of 14 residues. The V end was cut by 6 bases, the J end by 0 bases, with 12 bases between. CDR1 and CDR2 from the germline V gene are SGHAT and FQNNGV. CDR3 loop: CASRTTGNSYEQYF. Here the CDR3 DNA reads TGTGCCAGCAGGACTACTGGGAACTCCTACGAGCAGTACTTC.

The genes are TRBV7-8 and TRBJ1-3; D is ambiguous. This CDR3 region has 17 residues. Germline V lookup: CDR1 SGHVS, CDR2 FQNEAQ. Trimming shortened V by 5 bases and J by 0 bases, and 17 bases separated the two germline ends. The CDR3 reads CASSPSAWQTSGNTIYF. The CDR3 nucleotides read TGTGCCAGCAGCCCTAGCGCTTGGCAGACCTCTGGAAACACCATATATTTT.

This chain links TRBV19 with TRBJ2-3; 8 bases fit TRBD2. The CDR3 is 17 residues long. The V and J ends lost 0 bases and 2 bases, in that order; junction bases with no gene match: 7. Germline V gene data show CDR1 as LNHDA and CDR2 as SQIVND (reference sequence). The CDR3 is CASSIDGSGILTDTQYF. Here the CDR3 DNA reads TGTGCCAGTAGTATAGATGGTAGCGGGATACTCACAGATACGCAGTATTTT.

For this clone: Additional DNA sequences in this sample encode the identical CDR3. The chain uses TRBV4-1 and TRBJ2-2; 8 bases are shared with TRBD1. The CDR3 is 15 residues long. V shed 4 bases, J shed 1 base, and the junction held 2 bases outside the gene matches. The germline CDR1 and CDR2 sequences are MGHRA and YSYEKL. The CDR3 protein is CASSLGQGNTGELFF. CDR3 DNA: TGCGCCAGCAGCCTCGGACAGGGGAACACCGGGGAGCTGTTTTTT.

The chain recombines TRBV21-1 with TRBJ1-1; the table's D call TRBD1 went unverified against the DNA. TRBV21-1 is a known pseudogene. This CDR3 is 14 amino acids long. The CDR3 sequence is CASSTQGANTEAFF. DNA for the CDR3: TGTGCCAGCAGCACACAGGGGGCGAACACTGAAGCTTTCTTT.

This clone was observed once. CDR3 protein: CAWSATPGDTQYF. DNA for the CDR3: TGTGCCTGGAGTGCCACGCCAGGGGATACGCAGTATTTT. The V and J genes are TRBV30 and TRBJ2-3, with a possible D match to TRBD1 (5 bases). CDR3 length: 13 amino acids. Trimming shortened V by 1 base and J by 6 bases, and 11 bases separated the two germline ends. The germline CDR1 and CDR2 sequences are GTSNPN and SVGIG (reference sequence).

The V gene is TRBV6-5, the J gene TRBJ2-1, with 11 bases aligning to TRBD2. This CDR3 comprises 12 residues. V lost 7 bases and J lost 10; bases outside the gene matches: 3. The V gene's germline CDR1 is MNHEY and CDR2 SVGAGI. The CDR3 reads CASNGLAGEQFF. CDR3 coding DNA: TGTGCCAGCAACGGACTAGCGGGCGAGCAGTTCTTC.

V is TRBV5-4 and J is TRBJ2-7; 8 nucleotides agree with TRBD1. The CDR3 sequence is 12 residues long. CDR1 is SGHNT and CDR2 is YYREEE in the germline V gene (reference sequence). V gave up 5 bases and J gave up 6 bases; unmatched junction bases: 4. CDR3 protein: CASRGQGSEQYF. CDR3 in DNA: TGTGCCAGCAGAGGACAGGGAAGCGAGCAGTACTTC.

The chain has TRBV18 and TRBJ1-1; TRBD1 might be the D (6 bases). Per germline, CDR1 KGHSH and CDR2 LQKENI. V was shortened by 3 bases and J by 0 bases, with 11 bases between the two germline ends. The CDR3 is 15 residues long. CDR3 coding DNA: TGTGCCAGCTCACCTATACAGGGACTGAACACTGAAGCTTTCTTT. Translation gives CASSPIQGLNTEAFF.

CDR3 nucleotide sequence: TGTGCCACATTACCTGGGGCCAACGTCCTGACTTTC. Residues: CATLPGANVLTF. V usage is TRBV2 and J usage is TRBJ2-6; no firm D call. This CDR3 has 12 residues. The V end was cut by 10 bases, the J end by 2 bases, with 6 bases between. Germline loops: CDR1 SNHLY, CDR2 FYNNEI. The entire variable domain, with the rest obtained from reference TRBV2 and TRBJ2-6, is as follows: EPEVTQTPSHQVTQMGQEVILRCVPISNHLYFYWYRQILGQKVEFLVSFYNNEISEKSEIFDDQFSVERPDGSNFTLKIRSTKLEDSAMYFCATLPGANVLTFGAGSRLTVL.

V gene TRBV6-1 combines with J gene TRBJ1-4; D perhaps matches TRBD1 (5 bases). Trimming removed 2 bases from V and 2 bases from J, with 12 bases in between. Germline V gene sequence: CDR1 MNHNS, CDR2 SASEGT. This CDR3 contains 16 residues. The CDR3, as DNA: TGTGCCAGCAGTGAAAGCCCCCCAGGGACTAATGAAAAACTGTTTTTT. This translates into CASSESPPGTNEKLFF.

The table lists this clone with a count of one. The V and J genes are TRBV25-1 and TRBJ2-1; the D is unclear. This CDR3 has 11 amino acids. The ends were cut back, 10 bases at V and 10 bases at J, with 14 bases in the middle. Germline CDR1 is MGHDK and CDR2 is SYGVNS. The CDR3 sequence is CATSAVTEQFF. The CDR3 nucleotides read TGTGCCACTTCGGCAGTTACAGAGCAGTTCTTC.